These 15 T cell receptor beta chains originate from one sample sequenced in a study of cytomegalovirus exposure and HLA in healthy donors. The study ran its PCR with 60 Vbeta and 13 Jbeta primers. Clones were sequenced by immunoSEQ multiplex PCR, and TCRdb holds only the in-frame ones, with some missing. The sample has roughly 120,000 clones, around 73% seen once; the top ten hold around 5.8%. The sample consisted of PBMCs. All receptors come from a woman in her twenties or thirties in good health and CMV-seropositive.

The chain employs TRBV13 and TRBJ2-1; 9 bases are shared with TRBD1. CDR3 size: 18 residues. The germline CDR1 and CDR2 sequences are PRHDT and FYEKMQ (reference sequence). The V and J ends lost 2 bases and 4 bases, in that order; junction bases with no gene match: 12. The CDR3 spells CASSLLTGGYSSYNEQFF. The CDR3 nucleotides are TGTGCCAGCAGCTTATTGACAGGGGGGTACTCCTCTTACAATGAGCAGTTCTTC.

The chain combines TRBV12-1 with TRBJ1-4; TRBD1 is the table's D call and was not checked against the DNA. TRBV12-1 constitutes a pseudogene. This CDR3 is built from 17 residues. CDR3 sequence (DNA): TGTGCCAGCAGCTACCGGGACAGGGACGCAACTAATGAAAAACTGTTTTTT. This encodes CASSYRDRDATNEKLFF.

There are a few counts of this clone. The V and J genes are TRBV7-9 and TRBJ2-2; D is ambiguous. The CDR3 covers 12 residues. The V and J ends lost 5 bases and 2 bases respectively, with 3 bases between them. Germline values: CDR1 SEHNR, CDR2 FQNEAQ (reference sequence). This chain's CDR3 is CASSLNTGELFF. In DNA form, the CDR3 reads TGTGCCAGCAGCCTTAACACCGGGGAGCTGTTTTTT.

The J gene is TRBJ2-7, the V gene TRBV5-1, with D unresolved. CDR3 size: 13 residues. The V gene lost 2 bases and the J gene lost 0 bases, with 6 bases spanning the gap. CDR1 and CDR2 from the germline V gene are SGHRS and YFSETQ. CDR3 amino acids: CASSFLFSYEQYF. The DNA for the CDR3 is TGCGCCAGCAGCTTTCTATTCTCCTACGAGCAGTACTTC.

The table lists this clone with a few counts. V usage is TRBV6-6 and J usage is TRBJ1-1; a weak D match, TRBD1 (5 bases). CDR3 length: 14 amino acids. Germline V gene lookup returns CDR1 MNHNY and CDR2 SVGAGI (reference sequence). Trimming cost V 2 bases and J 0 bases, with 7 bases left between them. The CDR3 loop is CASSYGGVNTEAFF. The DNA of the CDR3 is TGTGCCAGCAGTTACGGAGGGGTGAACACTGAAGCTTTCTTT.

CDR3 residues: CASSSGGYEQYF. In DNA, the CDR3 is TGTGCCAGTAGTTCAGGGGGCTACGAGCAGTACTTC. J is TRBJ2-7 and V is TRBV19, with TRBD1 identical over 7 bases. This CDR3 contains 12 residues. The germline CDR1 and CDR2 sequences are LNHDA and SQIVND (reference sequence). Trimming at V came to 5 bases and at J to 3 bases, leaving 1 base not matched to a gene. The full variable domain, rest sourced from reference TRBV19 and TRBJ2-7, is DGGITQSPKYLFRKEGQNVTLSCEQNLNHDAMYWYRQDPGQGLRLIYYSQIVNDFQKGDIAEGYSVSREKKESFPLTVTSAQKNPTAFYLCASSSGGYEQYFGPGTRLTVT.

The V and J genes are TRBV11-2 and TRBJ2-1; no firm D call. The germline V and J ends were trimmed by 2 bases and 1 base, with 12 bases remaining between them. The CDR3 is made up of 16 amino acids. CDR1 and CDR2 (germline): SGHAT, FQNNGV. This chain's CDR3 is CASSLRSVESYNEQFF. The CDR3, as DNA: TGTGCCAGCAGCTTACGGAGCGTTGAGTCCTACAATGAGCAGTTCTTC. Using reference TRBV11-2 and TRBJ2-1 for the parts outside the CDR3, the full variable domain is EAGVAQSPRYKIIEKRQSVAFWCNPISGHATLYWYQQILGQGPKLLIQFQNNGVVDDSQLPKDRFSAERLKGVDSTLKIQPAKLEDSAVYLCASSLRSVESYNEQFFGPGTRLTVL.

The CDR3 spells CASSGSGEWETQYF. The CDR3 DNA reads as TGTGCCAGCAGTGGTAGCGGGGAGTGGGAGACCCAGTACTTC. The V gene is TRBV6-1, the J gene TRBJ2-5; TRBD2 matches at 8 bases. The CDR3 runs 14 residues. V gave up 4 bases and J gave up 5 bases; unmatched junction bases: 6. Germline assignment: CDR1 MNHNS and CDR2 SASEGT.

The rearrangement uses TRBV20-1 and TRBJ1-2; 12 bases align to TRBD1. The V and J ends lost 3 bases and 13 bases, in that order; junction bases with no gene match: 3. Germline V gene sequence: CDR1 DFQATT, CDR2 SNEGSKA (reference sequence). The length of the CDR3 is 11 residues. The DNA for the CDR3 is TGCAGTGCTAGTCCGGGACAGGGGGCCACCTTC. It yields the protein CSASPGQGATF.

The rearrangement uses TRBV18 and TRBJ1-5; weak D call: TRBD1 (5 bases). The V gene's germline CDR1 is KGHSH and CDR2 LQKENI. The CDR3 runs to 11 residues. V lost 5 bases and J lost 11, with 10 bases in between. CDR3 in amino acids: CASSGEGAQHF. CDR3 sequence (DNA): TGTGCCAGCTCAGGGGAAGGGGCCCAGCATTTT. The full variable domain, with the rest looked up from reference TRBV18 and TRBJ1-5, is NAGVMQNPRHLVRRRGQEARLRCSPMKGHSHVYWYRQLPEEGLKFMVYLQKENIIDESGMPKERFSAEFPKEGPSILRIQQVVRGDSAAYFCASSGEGAQHFGDGTRLSIL.

This rearrangement joins TRBV6-1 to TRBJ1-1; 7 bases line up with TRBD1. J lost 5 bases, V lost 6 bases, and 9 bases had no gene match. The germline gives CDR1 MNHNS, CDR2 SASEGT. This CDR3 comprises 14 residues. CDR3 DNA: TGTGCCAGCAGGAAGGGACAGTGGATGACTGAAGCTTTCTTT. It translates to CASRKGQWMTEAFF.

This clone was counted between two and nine times. The chain links TRBV9 to TRBJ1-5; D not resolved. This CDR3 comprises 13 residues. Trimming shortened V by 3 bases and J by 7 bases, and 11 bases separated the two germline ends. From germline, CDR1 is SGDLS and CDR2 YYNGEE. In nucleotides, the CDR3 is TGTGCCAGCAGCGCCAACTCGGGGCAGCCCCAGCATTTT. This translates into CASSANSGQPQHF.

The V call is TRBV10-3, the J call TRBJ2-7, with D possibly TRBD1 on 6 matching bases. Germline V gene lookup returns CDR1 ENHRY and CDR2 SYGVKD. The CDR3 runs to 16 residues. Trimming removed 3 bases at V and 5 bases at J, with 20 bases between. The DNA of the CDR3 is TGTGCCATCAGTGAATCCCCCGGTCAGGGGCTCAACGAGCAGTACTTC. It encodes CAISESPGQGLNEQYF.

The J gene is TRBJ2-7, the V gene TRBV19; D remains ambiguous. Germline V gives CDR1 LNHDA, CDR2 SQIVND (reference sequence). This CDR3 is built from 14 residues. The V end lost 3 bases, the J end lost 4 bases, and 13 bases lay between the germline ends. DNA of the CDR3: TGTGCCAGTAGTATCACGCGGCAGTCGTACGAGCAGTACTTC. Protein product: CASSITRQSYEQYF.

Worth noting for this clone: The sample contains more than one DNA sequence encoding this CDR3. J is TRBJ2-3 and V is TRBV5-4; 8 nucleotides match TRBD1. The ends lost 4 bases at V and 1 base at J; junction bases unmatched: 2. From germline, CDR1 is SGHNT and CDR2 YYREEE (reference sequence). The CDR3 loop spans 14 amino acids. CDR3 bases: TGTGCCAGCAGCCCGGACAGGGGCACAGATACGCAGTATTTT. The encoded protein is CASSPDRGTDTQYF.